Following are 2 T cell receptor beta chains from one sample sequenced in a study of shared clonotypes between healthy human individuals. Using immunoSEQ multiplex PCR, the repertoire was profiled, and TCRdb retains in-frame clones only, with some absent. The sample carries approximately 82,000 clones, 62% recorded once. Sequenced sample: memory CD8+ T cells sorted from blood. Sample subset: CD45RO+ cells pooled with CCR7-negative TemRA cells. These TCRs come from a man younger than 45 in good health.

The rearrangement links TRBV19 to TRBJ1-5, with a tentative D call TRBD1 (5 bases). CDR3 length: 16 amino acids. The germline CDR1 and CDR2 sequences are LNHDA and SQIVND (reference sequence). The V end lost 3 bases, the J end lost 6 bases, and 18 bases lay between the germline ends. CDR3 nucleotides: TGTGCCAGTAGTATCCGCGGCGAGGGGATCGCTCAGCCCCAGCATTTT. Encoded protein: CASSIRGEGIAQPQHF.

This clone occurred once. CDR3 DNA sequence: TGCAGCGTTCTAACGACAAACCAAGGGTCGAGCTCCTACAATGAGCAGTTCTTC. This translates into CSVLTTNQGSSSYNEQFF. This chain uses TRBV29-1 with TRBJ2-1; D ambiguous. In germline, CDR1 is SQVTM, CDR2 ANQGSEA. V was cut by 5 bases and J by 0 bases, with 23 bases left in between. The CDR3 totals 18 residues.